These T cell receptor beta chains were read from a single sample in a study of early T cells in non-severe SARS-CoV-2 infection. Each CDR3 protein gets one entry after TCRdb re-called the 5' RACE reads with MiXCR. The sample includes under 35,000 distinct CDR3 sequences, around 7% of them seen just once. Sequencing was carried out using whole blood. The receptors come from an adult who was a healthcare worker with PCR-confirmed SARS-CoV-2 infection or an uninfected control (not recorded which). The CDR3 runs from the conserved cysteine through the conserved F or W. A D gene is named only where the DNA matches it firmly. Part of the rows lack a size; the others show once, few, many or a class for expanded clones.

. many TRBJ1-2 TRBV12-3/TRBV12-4 TGTGCCAGCAGTCTAAGGACAGAAATAATTAACTATGGCTACACCTTC CASSLRTEIINYGYTF
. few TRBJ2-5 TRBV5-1 TGCGCCAGCAGCTTTGGGGAAGGAGAAGGGGCCATCTTC CASSFGEGEGAIF
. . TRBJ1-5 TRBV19 TGTGCCAGTAGTATCGTGGCCGGTCAGATCAATCAGCCCCAGCATTTT CASSIVAGQINQPQHF
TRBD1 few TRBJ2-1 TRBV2 TGTGCCAGCAGCGGGGACAGGGGCGAGTACAATGAGCAGTTCTTC CASSGDRGEYNEQFF
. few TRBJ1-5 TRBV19 TGTGCCAGTAGTATCCTTAGTGGAGCCAATCAGCCCCAGCATTTT CASSILSGANQPQHF
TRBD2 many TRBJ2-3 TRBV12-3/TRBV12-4 TGTGCCAGCATCTCCCGCGGGGGAAGCACAGATACGCAGTATTTT CASISRGGSTDTQYF
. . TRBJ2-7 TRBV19 TGTGCCACGCGATCCCAAGGCCCCTACGAGCAGTACTTC CATRSQGPYEQYF
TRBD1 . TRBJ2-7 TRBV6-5 TGTGCCAGCAGTTCCCGGGACAGGGCCCCCTACGAGCAGTACTTC CASSSRDRAPYEQYF
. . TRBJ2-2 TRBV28 TGTGCCAGCAGTGCGGTGGTGACAGGCTACAGCGCCGGGGAGCTGTTTTTT CASSAVVTGYSAGELFF
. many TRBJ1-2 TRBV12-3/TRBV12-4 TGTGCCAGCAGTTTAGATGACAGGCACTATGGCTACACCTTC CASSLDDRHYGYTF
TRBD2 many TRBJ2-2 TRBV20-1 TGCAGTGCTAGCAAACTAGCGGGAGTAGGAACCGGGGAGCTGTTTTTT CSASKLAGVGTGELFF
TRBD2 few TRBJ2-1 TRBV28 TGTGCCAGCAGTCCACCCCCAGGGATTCCTCCTCGGGAGGGTGAGCAGTTCTTC CASSPPPGIPPREGEQFF
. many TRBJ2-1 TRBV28 TGTGCCAGCAGTTTTGCGGGCCGCTCCTACAATGAGCAGTTCTTC CASSFAGRSYNEQFF
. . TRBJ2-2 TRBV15 TGTGCCACCAGCAGACTCAGAGGGAACACCGGGGAGCTGTTTTTT CATSRLRGNTGELFF